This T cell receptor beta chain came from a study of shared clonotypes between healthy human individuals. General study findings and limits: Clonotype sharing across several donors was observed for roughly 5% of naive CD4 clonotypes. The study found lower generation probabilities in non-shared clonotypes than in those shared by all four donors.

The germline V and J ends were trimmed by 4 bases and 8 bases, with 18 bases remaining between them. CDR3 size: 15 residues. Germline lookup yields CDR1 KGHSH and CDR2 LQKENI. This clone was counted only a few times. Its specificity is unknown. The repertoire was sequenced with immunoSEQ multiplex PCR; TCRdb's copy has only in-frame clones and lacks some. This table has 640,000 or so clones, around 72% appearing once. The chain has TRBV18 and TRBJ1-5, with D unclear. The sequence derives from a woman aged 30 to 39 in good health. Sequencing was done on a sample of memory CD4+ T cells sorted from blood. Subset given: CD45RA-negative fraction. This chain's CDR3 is CASSRLDGVIEPQHF. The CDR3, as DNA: TGTGCCAGCTCACGGTTGGACGGCGTCATCGAGCCCCAGCATTTT.